The clone carrying this T cell receptor (beta chain) was seen repeatedly, ten times or more. Germline V gives CDR1 MDHEN, CDR2 SYDVKM. The CDR3 consists of 12 residues. TCRdb re-derived calls from the reads in MiXCR, one entry per CDR3 protein. The table has fewer than 250,000 distinct CDR3 sequences, more than 25% seen once. The entry originates in a study of kidney transplant recipient with SARS-CoV-2 infection. This chain joins TRBV28 and TRBJ1-2; D gene unclear. The sample here was a blood sample, taken at baseline and between days 110 and 120 from a kidney transplant recipient. This sequence originates from a young adult male patient who had COVID-19 and was a kidney transplant recipient. These T cells may partly come from the graft donor. The CDR3 DNA sequence: TGTGTTGTGTCAACCGCTAACTATGGCTACACCTTC. Its translation: CVVSTANYGYTF.